The 9 T cell receptor beta chains listed next were all sequenced from one sample in a study of response to subunit inactivated influenza vaccine. Each CDR3 protein is one row after TCRdb ran MiXCR on the RT-PCR reads. The sample shows roughly 710,000 distinct CDR3 sequences, around 15% of them seen only once. Sequenced material: PBMCs from blood, taken approximately 15 days before vaccination. The receptors stem from a man aged 45-65 years who received an inactivated influenza vaccine.

The chain links TRBV6-5 to TRBJ2-4; D not certain. Between the trimmed V and J ends, which lost 0 bases and 0 bases, there was a span of 9 bases. The CDR3 has 16 residues. Germline V CDR1 and CDR2: MNHEY, SVGAGI. The CDR3 nucleotides read TGTGCCAGCAGTTACTCGGACCCATTAGCCAAAAACATTCAGTACTTC. As protein: CASSYSDPLAKNIQYF.

This chain uses TRBV29-1 with TRBJ2-1, with D possibly matching TRBD2 (5 bases). The CDR3 loop spans 12 amino acids. The ends were cut back, 6 bases at V and 9 bases at J, with 15 bases in the middle. CDR1 is SQVTM and CDR2 is ANQGSEA in the germline V gene. CDR3 nucleotide sequence: TGCAGCGTGAGCCCCACTAGAGGTGAGCAGTTCTTC. This codes for CSVSPTRGEQFF.

This clonotype was detected only a few times. V gene TRBV6-1 combines with J gene TRBJ1-3, with TRBD1 matching 7 bases. V lost 6 bases, J lost 2 bases, and 7 bases stayed unmatched. Germline V lookup: CDR1 MNHNS, CDR2 SASEGT. CDR3 length: 15 residues. CDR3 loop: CASREPTGTGNTIYF. CDR3 DNA sequence: TGTGCCAGCAGGGAACCGACAGGGACTGGAAACACCATATATTTT.

This clonotype was recorded a few times. The rearrangement uses TRBV4-1 and TRBJ1-2; weak D call: TRBD1 (5 bases). The CDR3 has 15 amino acids. V lost 0 bases to trimming and J lost 4 bases, with 12 bases between them. In germline, CDR1 is MGHRA, CDR2 YSYEKL. This CDR3 reads CASSQDPGALYGYTF. For the CDR3, the DNA is TGCGCCAGCAGCCAAGATCCCGGGGCTCTCTATGGCTACACCTTC.

This clonotype was detected only a few times. The rearrangement links TRBV6-2 or TRBV6-3 to TRBJ1-1, with no clear D. Trimming cost V 3 bases and J 1 base, with 12 bases left between them. The CDR3 runs to 15 residues. The germline V gene encodes CDR1 MNHEY and CDR2 SVGEGT. The CDR3 DNA follows: TGTGCCAGCAGTTATGTAGTAGGGAAGAACACTGAAGCTTTCTTT. Its translation: CASSYVVGKNTEAFF.

This chain joins TRBV19 and TRBJ1-5, with D possibly TRBD1 on 5 matching bases. There are 14 residues in the CDR3. V lost 7 bases and J 4 bases, leaving 14 bases between the germline ends. Germline-derived CDR1 and CDR2 are LNHDA and SQIVND (reference sequence). The CDR3 sequence: CASISAGTNQPQHF. The CDR3, as DNA: TGTGCCAGTATAAGTGCGGGGACGAATCAGCCCCAGCATTTT.

The gene calls are TRBV7-9 and TRBJ2-3; 11 nucleotides match TRBD2. This CDR3 has 14 residues. V shed 4 bases, J shed 12 bases, and the junction held 9 bases outside the gene matches. CDR1 and CDR2 (germline): SEHNR, FQNEAQ (reference sequence). This chain's CDR3 is CASSSGLADASQYF. Here the CDR3 DNA reads TGTGCCAGCAGCTCGGGACTAGCGGATGCTAGCCAGTATTTT.

This clonotype was detected ten times or more. The DNA for the CDR3 is TGTGCCTGGAGCGTCCAGGGGATCTATGGCTACACCTTC. Residues: CAWSVQGIYGYTF. The V call is TRBV30, the J call TRBJ1-2, with D perhaps matching TRBD1 (6 bases). This CDR3 is built from 13 residues. In germline, CDR1 is GTSNPN, CDR2 SVGIG (reference sequence). The germline V and J ends were trimmed by 3 bases and 4 bases, with 12 bases remaining between them.

DNA of the CDR3: TGCAGTGCTAGTCCCGGGACTAACTACGAGCAGTACTTC. It translates to CSASPGTNYEQYF. This chain connects TRBV20-1 to TRBJ2-7; TRBD2 aligns across 7 bases. CDR3 length: 13 residues. The germline CDR1 and CDR2 sequences are DFQATT and SNEGSKA (reference sequence). Trimming at V came to 3 bases and at J to 3 bases, leaving 5 bases not matched to a gene.